One sample yielded the 19 T cell receptor beta chains listed below, sequenced in a study of cytomegalovirus exposure and HLA in healthy donors. It was with 60 Vbeta and 13 Jbeta primers that the PCR ran. Assay: immunoSEQ multiplex PCR; the TCRdb copy retains only in-frame clones and omits some. The repertoire includes about 170,000 clones, about 88% of them detected once, and 2.5% to 3% sits in the top ten. Sequences were obtained from PBMCs. The receptors were gathered from a man aged 25-45 years in good health and CMV-seropositive.

This clone was observed a single time. The V call is TRBV7-2, the J call TRBJ2-1; 8 bases align to TRBD1. With 1 base clipped from V and 9 bases from J, the junction kept 5 bases outside the gene matches. The CDR3 totals 14 residues. The V gene's germline CDR1 is SGHTA and CDR2 FQGNSA. The CDR3 protein is CASSLGTGPSEQFF. In DNA form, the CDR3 reads TGTGCCAGCAGCTTAGGGACAGGGCCTAGTGAGCAGTTCTTC.

V usage is TRBV13 and J usage is TRBJ2-7; D possibly corresponds to TRBD1 (5 bases). CDR1 is PRHDT, CDR2 FYEKMQ, per germline (reference sequence). The CDR3 has 15 residues. Between the trimmed V and J ends, which lost 5 bases and 3 bases, there was a span of 17 bases. The CDR3 protein is CASSRTQGRVYEQYF. CDR3 DNA: TGTGCCAGCAGCCGAACCCAGGGTCGGGTCTACGAGCAGTACTTC.

V gene TRBV7-9 combines with J gene TRBJ1-1, with 7 bases that match TRBD1. Germline-derived CDR1 and CDR2 are SEHNR and FQNEAQ (reference sequence). This CDR3 has 15 residues. The V and J ends lost 4 bases and 2 bases, in that order; junction bases with no gene match: 7. The CDR3 loop reads CASSSGQAVNTEAFF. The CDR3 nucleotides are TGTGCCAGCAGCTCAGGACAGGCGGTAAACACTGAAGCTTTCTTT.

The V call is TRBV18, the J call TRBJ2-5; 7 nucleotides align to TRBD1. The CDR3 totals 14 residues. From germline, CDR1 is KGHSH and CDR2 LQKENI. J lost 5 bases, V lost 6 bases, and 9 bases had no gene match. The CDR3 bases are TGTGCCAGCTCTCGTGCAAGGGGGCAGGAGACCCAGTACTTC. Its translation: CASSRARGQETQYF.

V gene TRBV7-2 combines with J gene TRBJ1-5, with a weak D call TRBD1 (5 bases). Trimming took off 5 bases at V and 5 bases at J, with 10 bases between the two ends. CDR3 length: 13 amino acids. Germline-derived CDR1 and CDR2 are SGHTA and FQGNSA. In nucleotides, the CDR3 is TGTGCCAGCAGCCAGGGAGGCGATCAGCCCCAGCATTTT. This gives the protein CASSQGGDQPQHF.

V gene TRBV2 combines with J gene TRBJ2-3, with a possible D match to TRBD2 (5 bases). Germline V gene data show CDR1 as SNHLY and CDR2 as FYNNEI. This CDR3 spans 14 amino acids. V gave up 4 bases and J gave up 0 bases, with 8 bases separating them. Here the CDR3 reads CASSGAASTDTQYF. The CDR3, as DNA: TGTGCCAGCAGTGGAGCGGCTAGCACAGATACGCAGTATTTT. The variable domain in full, with the rest retrieved from reference TRBV2 and TRBJ2-3, is EPEVTQTPSHQVTQMGQEVILRCVPISNHLYFYWYRQILGQKVEFLVSFYNNEISEKSEIFDDQFSVERPDGSNFTLKIRSTKLEDSAMYFCASSGAASTDTQYFGPGTRLTVL.

The V call is TRBV4-3, the J call TRBJ2-2; D is unresolved. V was pared by 7 bases and J by 0 bases, with 12 bases between. This CDR3 comprises 15 residues. CDR1 LGHNA and CDR2 YSLEER come from the germline V gene. The CDR3 DNA reads as TGCGCCAGCAACTACAACCACGCGAACACCGGGGAGCTGTTTTTT. Residues: CASNYNHANTGELFF.

The gene calls are TRBV27 and TRBJ1-1; tentative D call: TRBD1 (6 bases). With 6 bases removed from V and 4 bases from J, the gap between germline ends came to 9 bases. This CDR3 spans 12 amino acids. The germline V gene has CDR1 MNHEY and CDR2 SMNVEV (reference sequence). In DNA form, the CDR3 reads TGTGCCAGCAGACAGGGTGGCACTGAAGCTTTCTTT. Translated: CASRQGGTEAFF.

The genes are TRBV5-3 and TRBJ2-7, with no clear D. TRBV5-3 is an ORF, with its function uncertain. The V gene lost 4 bases and the J gene lost 3 bases, with 8 bases spanning the gap. This CDR3 has 12 residues. DNA of the CDR3: TGTGCCAGAAGCCGGGTGGTCTACGAGCAGTACGTC. This sequence encodes CARSRVVYEQYV.

This rearrangement joins TRBV2 to TRBJ1-2, with 9 bases fitting TRBD1. V shed 5 bases, J shed 7 bases, and the junction held 5 bases outside the gene matches. The CDR3 extends over 13 amino acids. The V gene's germline CDR1 is SNHLY and CDR2 FYNNEI. The CDR3 region is CASSTGGWRGYTF. CDR3 sequence (DNA): TGTGCCAGCAGTACAGGGGGCTGGCGTGGCTACACCTTC.

The chain has TRBV9 and TRBJ2-6; tentatively, D is TRBD2 (7 bases). The germline CDR1 and CDR2 sequences are SGDLS and YYNGEE. This CDR3 spans 15 amino acids. The V gene lost 2 bases and the J gene lost 4 bases, with 10 bases spanning the gap. The CDR3 sequence: CASSVGGTGANVLTF. The DNA for the CDR3 is TGTGCCAGCAGCGTGGGGGGGACAGGGGCCAACGTCCTGACTTTC.

The rearrangement uses TRBV28 and TRBJ1-1, with 7 bases fitting TRBD1. Germline V lookup: CDR1 MDHEN, CDR2 SYDVKM. The CDR3 spans 15 residues. The V segment lost 11 bases and the J segment 1 base; nucleotides outside the gene matches: 13. The CDR3 DNA is TGTGCCCTATCCAGGTCAGGGGGAGGGAACACTGAAGCTTTCTTT. Its translation: CALSRSGGGNTEAFF. Using reference TRBV28 and TRBJ1-1 for the parts outside the CDR3, the full variable domain is DVKVTQSSRYLVKRTGEKVFLECVQDMDHENMFWYRQDPGLGLRLIYFSYDVKMKEKGDIPEGYSVSREKKERFSLILESASTNQTSMYLCALSRSGGGNTEAFFGQGTRLTVV.

The V call is TRBV4-1, the J call TRBJ2-7; 9 bases agree with TRBD1. Losses at the gene ends were 3 bases for V and 4 bases for J; bases not matched to a gene: 4. The CDR3 loop spans 14 amino acids. In germline, CDR1 is MGHRA, CDR2 YSYEKL. This chain's CDR3 is CASSQDRGGYEQYF. CDR3 nucleotides: TGCGCCAGCAGCCAGGACAGGGGTGGGTACGAGCAGTACTTC.

This chain links TRBV29-1 with TRBJ1-1; 7 bases are a match to TRBD1. The V gene's germline CDR1 is SQVTM and CDR2 ANQGSEA. The CDR3 totals 12 residues. J was trimmed by 3 bases and V by 6 bases; bases with no gene match: 4. CDR3 nucleotides: TGCAGCGTAGGACAGGTCTACACTGAAGCTTTCTTT. Translation: CSVGQVYTEAFF.

The chain carries TRBV4-3 and TRBJ2-1; TRBD2 matches 10 bases. The J segment lost 5 bases and the V segment lost 1 base, leaving 8 bases of the junction unmatched. The CDR3 consists of 17 residues. Germline loops: CDR1 LGHNA, CDR2 YSLEER. The CDR3, as DNA: TGCGCCAGCAGCCAAGTCCTTTCTAGCGGGAGCAACAATGAGCAGTTCTTC. Translating it yields CASSQVLSSGSNNEQFF.

The V call is TRBV9, the J call TRBJ2-1, with TRBD1 matching over 10 bases. The CDR3 has 14 amino acids. V shed 0 bases, J shed 9 bases, and the junction held 3 bases outside the gene matches. Germline-derived CDR1 and CDR2 are SGDLS and YYNGEE. The CDR3 coding sequence is TGTGCCAGCAGCGTAGGTGGACAGGGGGTTGAGCAGTTCTTC. Translated: CASSVGGQGVEQFF.

The rearrangement uses TRBV18 and TRBJ1-2; D is perhaps TRBD1 (6 bases). The V end lost 3 bases, the J end lost 0 bases, and 11 bases lay between the germline ends. The germline V gene has CDR1 KGHSH and CDR2 LQKENI. The CDR3 covers 15 residues. The CDR3 DNA reads TGTGCCAGCTCACCGGGGGCGGGTGCTAACTATGGCTACACCTTC. As protein: CASSPGAGANYGYTF.

V is TRBV18 and J is TRBJ2-1, with TRBD2 identical over 8 bases. This CDR3 region has 15 residues. Germline V gene sequence: CDR1 KGHSH, CDR2 LQKENI. The J segment lost 3 bases and the V segment lost 0 bases, leaving 1 base of the junction unmatched. The CDR3 DNA sequence: TGTGCCAGCTCACCACCTAGCGGGAACTACAATGAGCAGTTCTTC. Protein: CASSPPSGNYNEQFF. Drawing the rest from reference TRBV18 and TRBJ2-1, the complete variable domain is NAGVMQNPRHLVRRRGQEARLRCSPMKGHSHVYWYRQLPEEGLKFMVYLQKENIIDESGMPKERFSAEFPKEGPSILRIQQVVRGDSAAYFCASSPPSGNYNEQFFGPGTRLTVL.

This clone was picked up one time. This chain links TRBV7-3 with TRBJ2-1; 8 bases match TRBD2. The CDR3 length is 15 residues. Germline V CDR1 and CDR2: SGHTA, FQGTGA. With 2 bases clipped from V and 7 bases from J, the junction kept 7 bases outside the gene matches. CDR3 sequence: CASSLSSGGRNEQFF. The CDR3 DNA reads TGTGCCAGCAGCTTATCATCGGGAGGGCGTAATGAGCAGTTCTTC.